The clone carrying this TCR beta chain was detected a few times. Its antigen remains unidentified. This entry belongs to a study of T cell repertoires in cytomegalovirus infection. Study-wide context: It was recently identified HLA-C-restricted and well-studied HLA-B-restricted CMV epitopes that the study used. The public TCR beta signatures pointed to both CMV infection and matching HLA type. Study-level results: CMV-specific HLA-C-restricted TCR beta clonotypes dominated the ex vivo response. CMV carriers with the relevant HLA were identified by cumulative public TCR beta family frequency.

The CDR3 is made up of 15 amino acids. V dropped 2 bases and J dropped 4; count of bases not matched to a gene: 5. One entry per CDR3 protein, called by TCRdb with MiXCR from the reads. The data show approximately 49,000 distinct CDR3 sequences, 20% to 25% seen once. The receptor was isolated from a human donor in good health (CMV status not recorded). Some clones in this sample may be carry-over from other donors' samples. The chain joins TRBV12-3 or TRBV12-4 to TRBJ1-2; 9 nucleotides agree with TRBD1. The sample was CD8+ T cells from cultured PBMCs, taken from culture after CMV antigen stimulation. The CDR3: CASSLRGQGTYGYTF. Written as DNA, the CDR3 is TGTGCCAGCAGTTTAAGGGGACAGGGCACCTATGGCTACACCTTC.